This T cell receptor (beta chain) was sequenced during a study of STAT5B mutations in CD4+ large granular lymphocyte leukemia. Findings and caveats of the study: Compared with healthy controls (2/35), patient top clones favored TRBV06 (8/27). Without HLA matching, higher CD4+ than CD8+ T-LGLL clonality could reflect small sample size. Main leukemic clonotypes were patient-specific, but more than 20% appeared at low frequency elsewhere. CD4-sorted patient repertoires seemed more clonal than healthy CD4+ repertoires.

Trimming shortened V by 3 bases and J by 2 bases, and 13 bases separated the two germline ends. Germline lookup yields CDR1 KGHSH and CDR2 LQKENI. The CDR3 has 16 amino acids. Profiled with immunoSEQ multiplex PCR; TCRdb holds only in-frame clones, not every one. The data contain 25,000 to 35,000 clones, 85% to 90% of them singletons. To note about this clone: Its cognate antigen is unknown.

The chain couples TRBV18 to TRBJ1-4; weak D call: TRBD1 (5 bases). This TCR derives from a human donor in good health. Material: CD4+ T cells from blood buffy coats. CDR3 residues: CASSPTAEPTNEKLFF. The DNA of the CDR3 is TGTGCCAGCTCACCGACAGCCGAGCCTACTAATGAAAAACTGTTTTTT.